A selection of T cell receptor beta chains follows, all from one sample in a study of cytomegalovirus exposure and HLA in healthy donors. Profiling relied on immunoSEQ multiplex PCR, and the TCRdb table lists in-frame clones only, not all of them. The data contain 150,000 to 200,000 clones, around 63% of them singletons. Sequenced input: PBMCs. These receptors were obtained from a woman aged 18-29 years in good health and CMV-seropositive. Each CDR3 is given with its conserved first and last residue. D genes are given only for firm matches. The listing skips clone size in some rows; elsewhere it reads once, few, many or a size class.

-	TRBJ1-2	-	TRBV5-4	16	TGTGCCAGCAGCCGGCCCGGGGAGCCGGGAGTATATGGCTACACCTTC	CASSRPGEPGVYGYTF
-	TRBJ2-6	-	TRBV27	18	TGTGCCAGCAGTGCCTGGGGCAGTATTTTCTCTGGGGCCAACGTCCTGACTTTC	CASSAWGSIFSGANVLTF
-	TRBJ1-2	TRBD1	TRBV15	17	TGTGCCACCAGCAGGGAGGGCAGGGGGCCTATCGGCTATGGCTACACCTTC	CATSREGRGPIGYGYTF
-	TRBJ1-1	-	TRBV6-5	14	TGTGCCAGCAGTTACGGGACATTGAACACTGAAGCTTTCTTT	CASSYGTLNTEAFF
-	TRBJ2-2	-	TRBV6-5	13	TGTGCCAGCATTGGTACAAACACCGGGGAGCTGTTTTTT	CASIGTNTGELFF
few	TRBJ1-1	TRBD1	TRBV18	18	TGTGCCAGCTCCCAGACAGGGGAGCCCCGAGTAACCAACACTGAAGCTTTCTTT	CASSQTGEPRVTNTEAFF
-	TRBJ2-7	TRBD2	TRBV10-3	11	TGTGCCATCAGGGGAGGGGCCGAGCAGTACTTC	CAIRGGAEQYF
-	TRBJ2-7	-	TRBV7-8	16	TGTGCCAGCAGCTTAGTTGCAGGACTAAATAGCTACGAGCAGTACTTC	CASSLVAGLNSYEQYF
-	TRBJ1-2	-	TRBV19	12	TGTGCCAGTAGTTCCGGGAGGATACACTACACCTTC	CASSSGRIHYTF
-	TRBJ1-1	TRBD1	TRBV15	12	TGTGCCACCAGTCGATACAGGGGTGGGGCTTTCTTT	CATSRYRGGAFF
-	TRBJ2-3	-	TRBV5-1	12	TGCGCCAGCAGCGACGAGGGAGATACGCAGTATTTT	CASSDEGDTQYF
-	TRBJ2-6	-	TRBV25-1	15	TGTGCCAGCAGCCTTCCAGGCTCTGGGGCCAACGTCCTGACTTTC	CASSLPGSGANVLTF
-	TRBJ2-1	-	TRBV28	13	TGTGCCAGCAGTTTAAACGGAGACAATGAGCAGTTCTTC	CASSLNGDNEQFF
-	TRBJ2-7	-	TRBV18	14	TGTGCCAGCTCACCGCAGGGCCAGGGGTACGAGCAGTACTTC	CASSPQGQGYEQYF
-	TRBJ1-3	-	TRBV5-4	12	TGTGCGTTCTATTCGAATGGAAACACCATATATTTT	CAFYSNGNTIYF
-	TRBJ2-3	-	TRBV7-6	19	TGTGCCAGCAGCTTAGCGCGCCGGAGGGGACAGCGGGGCACAGATACGCAGTATTTT	CASSLARRRGQRGTDTQYF
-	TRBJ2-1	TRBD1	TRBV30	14	TGTGCCTGGAGTGGCGGGACAGGGATCAATGAGCAGTTCTTC	CAWSGGTGINEQFF
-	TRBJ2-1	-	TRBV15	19	TGTGCCACCAGTCCCCAGGGTATTTCGGTCCCAAGCTCCTACAATGAGCAGTTCTTC	CATSPQGISVPSSYNEQFF
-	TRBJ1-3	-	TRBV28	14	TGTGCCAGCAGTTTAACGGTACCTGGAAACACCATATATTTT	CASSLTVPGNTIYF
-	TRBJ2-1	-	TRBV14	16	TGTGCCAGCAGCCAAGATGAGGGGGAGTATGACAATGAGCAGTTCTTC	CASSQDEGEYDNEQFF
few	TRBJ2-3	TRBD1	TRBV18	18	TGTGCCAGCTCACCTCCGGGACAGGGTTTGCAGGGCACAGATACGCAGTATTTT	CASSPPGQGLQGTDTQYF
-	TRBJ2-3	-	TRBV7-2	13	TGTGCCAGCAGCTCCCAACACACAGATACGCAGTATTTT	CASSSQHTDTQYF
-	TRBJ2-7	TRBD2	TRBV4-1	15	TGCGCCAGCAGCCACCCGGGACTAGCCCAAGAGGAGCAGTACTTC	CASSHPGLAQEEQYF
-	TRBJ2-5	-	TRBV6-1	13	TGTGCCAGCAGTGACATAGAGACAGGAACCCAGTACTTC	CASSDIETGTQYF
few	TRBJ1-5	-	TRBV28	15	TGTGCCAGCAGTTTAAAGGGGTTTAGCAATCAGCCCCAGCATTTT	CASSLKGFSNQPQHF
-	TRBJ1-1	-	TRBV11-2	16	TGTGCCAGCAGCCAGAAAATCGACAGGCAGAACACTGAAGCTTTCTTT	CASSQKIDRQNTEAFF
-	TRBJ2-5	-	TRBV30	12	TGTGCCTGGAGTGGGCAGGCAGAGACCCAGTACTTC	CAWSGQAETQYF
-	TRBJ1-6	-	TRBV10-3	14	TGTGCCATCAGGATGGACAAAGTCCGAGGACCCCTCCACTTT	CAIRMDKVRGPLHF
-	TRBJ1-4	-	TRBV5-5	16	TGTGCCAGCAGCTTGGCCCTGGCAGGGCAAGGTGAAAAACTGTTTTTT	CASSLALAGQGEKLFF
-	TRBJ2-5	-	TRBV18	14	TGTGCCAGCTCACCACGGCAGATCCAAGAGACCCAGTACTTC	CASSPRQIQETQYF
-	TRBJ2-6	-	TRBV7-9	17	TGTGCCAGCAGCTTAGAACTGAGCTCCTCTGGGGCCAACGTCCTGACTTTC	CASSLELSSSGANVLTF
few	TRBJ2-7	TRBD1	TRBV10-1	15	TGCGCCAGCAGTGAAGGGCAGGGGGCGGCTCACGAGCAGTACTTC	CASSEGQGAAHEQYF
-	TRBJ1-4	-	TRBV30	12	TGTGCCTGGGAGGGTGGTAATGAAAAACTGTTTTTT	CAWEGGNEKLFF
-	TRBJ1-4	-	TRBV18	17	TGTGCCAGCTCACCGTTCAGGGGCGGAAGAGAGGGGGAAAAACTGTTTTTT	CASSPFRGGREGEKLFF
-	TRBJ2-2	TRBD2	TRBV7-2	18	TGTGCCAGCAGCTTAGCGTTGGGGCTAGCGGGAGAGGGCGGGGAGCTGTTTTTT	CASSLALGLAGEGGELFF
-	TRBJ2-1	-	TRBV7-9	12	TGTGCCAGCAGCAGGACAGACAATGAGCAGTTCTTC	CASSRTDNEQFF
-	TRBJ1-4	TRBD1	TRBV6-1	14	TGTGCCAGCAGCTCCGGGACAGGGTTCGAAAAACTGTTTTTT	CASSSGTGFEKLFF
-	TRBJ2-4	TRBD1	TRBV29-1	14	TGCAGCGGTGGGACAGGGGGTCCACGAAACATTCAGTACTTC	CSGGTGGPRNIQYF
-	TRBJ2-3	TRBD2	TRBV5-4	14	TGTGCCAGCAGCTTGCGACTAGCGGGAGATACGCAGTATTTT	CASSLRLAGDTQYF
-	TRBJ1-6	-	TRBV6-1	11	TGTGCCAGCAGTGACTATTCACCCCTCCACTTT	CASSDYSPLHF
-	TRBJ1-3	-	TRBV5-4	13	TGTGCCAGCAGCTCAGGGCATGGAAACACCATATATTTT	CASSSGHGNTIYF
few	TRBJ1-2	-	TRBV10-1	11	TGCGCCAGCAGGGGGGGCTATGGCTACACCTTC	CASRGGYGYTF
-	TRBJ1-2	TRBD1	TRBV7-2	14	TGTGCCAGCAACCCCTCCGGGACAGGCTATGGCTACACCTTC	CASNPSGTGYGYTF
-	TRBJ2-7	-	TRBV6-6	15	TGTGCCAGCATGGGACAACAGACAGGCTCCTACGAGCAGTACTTC	CASMGQQTGSYEQYF
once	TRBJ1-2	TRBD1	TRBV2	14	TGTGCCAGCAGTCCCCAGACAGGGGGTAGTGGCTACACCTTC	CASSPQTGGSGYTF
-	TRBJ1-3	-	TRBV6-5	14	TGTGCCAGCAGTTACAGCAATTCCGGAAACACCATATATTTT	CASSYSNSGNTIYF
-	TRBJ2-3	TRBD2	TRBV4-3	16	TGCGCCAGCAGTCTCCTAGCGGGGGGGCCCGCAGATACGCAGTATTTT	CASSLLAGGPADTQYF
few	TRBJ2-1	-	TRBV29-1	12	TGCAGCGTTGAACGACAGAACAATGAGCAGTTCTTC	CSVERQNNEQFF
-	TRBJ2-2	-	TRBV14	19	TGTGCCAGCAGCCAAGTTAGTGACAGAATCAGGTTGAGCACCGGGGAGCTGTTTTTT	CASSQVSDRIRLSTGELFF
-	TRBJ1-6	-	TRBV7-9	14	TGTGCCAGCAGCTCTTCAGGGTTGCATTCACCCCTCCACTTT	CASSSSGLHSPLHF
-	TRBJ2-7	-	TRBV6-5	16	TGTGCCAGCAGTTACTCGAAACTAGCCACCATCAACGAGCAGTACTTC	CASSYSKLATINEQYF
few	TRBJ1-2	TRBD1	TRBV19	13	TGTGCCAGCCGACAGGGGTCTAACTATGGCTACACCTTC	CASRQGSNYGYTF
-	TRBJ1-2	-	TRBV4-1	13	TGCGCCAGCAGCCAAGATGTTACGCGCGGCTACACCTTC	CASSQDVTRGYTF
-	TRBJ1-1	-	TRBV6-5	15	TGTGCCAGCAGTCGCAGTTCCCCGATGAACACTGAAGCTTTCTTT	CASSRSSPMNTEAFF
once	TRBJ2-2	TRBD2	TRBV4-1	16	TGCGCCAGCAGCCTCTCAGCGGGAGAGTACACCGGGGAGCTGTTTTTT	CASSLSAGEYTGELFF